The present entry profiles one T cell receptor beta chain with its context. The sample belongs to a study of shared clonotypes between healthy human individuals. The germline V gene has CDR1 LNHNV and CDR2 YYDKDF (reference sequence). This CDR3 has 14 residues. V lost 0 bases and J 5 bases, leaving 8 bases between the germline ends. Only in-frame clones appear in the TCRdb table, and some are missing; sequencing was by immunoSEQ multiplex PCR. The top ten hold roughly 0.36% of the sample, which has some 2,500,000 clones, over 85% seen once. Sequencing used naive CD4+ T cells from PBMCs. The subset was: CD45RA+ positively selected. The TCR sequence derives from a man between 18 and 29 years old in good health. Some clones in this sample may be carry-over from other donors' samples. V gene TRBV15 combines with J gene TRBJ2-1; no clear D gene. CDR3 in amino acids: CATSRDWANNEQFF. For the CDR3, the DNA is TGTGCCACCAGCAGAGATTGGGCCAACAATGAGCAGTTCTTC.